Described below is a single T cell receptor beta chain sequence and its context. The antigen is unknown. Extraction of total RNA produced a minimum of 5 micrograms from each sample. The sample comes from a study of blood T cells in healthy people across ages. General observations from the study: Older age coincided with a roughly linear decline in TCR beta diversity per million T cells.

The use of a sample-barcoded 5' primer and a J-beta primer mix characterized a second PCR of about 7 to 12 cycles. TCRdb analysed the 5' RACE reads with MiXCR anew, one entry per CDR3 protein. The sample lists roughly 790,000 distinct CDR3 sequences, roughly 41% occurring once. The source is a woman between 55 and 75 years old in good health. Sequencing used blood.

The CDR3 here is CASRGQGADTQYF. CDR3 coding DNA: TGTGCCAGCAGAGGACAGGGGGCAGATACGCAGTATTTT. The chain uses TRBV25-1 and TRBJ2-3, with 10 positions matching TRBD1. Looked up from germline, CDR1 is MGHDK and CDR2 is SYGVNS. V lost 6 bases to trimming and J lost 4 bases; unmatched junction nucleotides: 1. The CDR3 spans 13 residues.